These 28 T cell receptor beta chains share one sample of origin, sequenced in a study of blood T cell repertoires in COVID-19. The data were produced by immunoSEQ multiplex PCR, yet TCRdb's version contains in-frame clones alone and is incomplete. The table lists about 270,000 clones, about 88% of them singletons. The sample taken for sequencing was peripheral blood. The receptor source for this set is a human donor with COVID-19, enrolled during active disease. The donor label of this sample is uncertain.

This rearrangement joins TRBV6-1 to TRBJ1-3; D not certain. With 0 bases removed from V and 0 bases from J, the gap between germline ends came to 18 bases. Germline V gene sequence: CDR1 MNHNS, CDR2 SASEGT. The CDR3 sequence is 19 residues long. The DNA of the CDR3 is TGTGCCAGCAGTGAAGCCCCATTGGGGAGATACAGCTCTGGAAACACCATATATTTT. Its translation is CASSEAPLGRYSSGNTIYF.

The chain combines TRBV19 with TRBJ2-1, with 12 bases lining up with TRBD2. Germline lookup yields CDR1 LNHDA and CDR2 SQIVND (reference sequence). The junction had 7 bases not matched to a gene; V was cut back by 4 bases and J by 0 bases. The CDR3 is made up of 18 amino acids. The CDR3 region is CASSTRTSGTSSYNEQFF. CDR3 sequence (DNA): TGTGCCAGTAGTACCCGGACTAGCGGGACCAGCTCCTACAATGAGCAGTTCTTC.

The gene calls are TRBV5-1 and TRBJ2-4, with 7 nucleotides matching TRBD1. The V segment lost 1 base and the J segment 8 bases; nucleotides outside the gene matches: 9. This CDR3 contains 15 residues. Germline V lookup: CDR1 SGHRS, CDR2 YFSETQ. The CDR3 DNA follows: TGCGCCAGCAGCTTGACGGCAGGGGGTGCGGACATTCAGTACTTC. Translation gives CASSLTAGGADIQYF.

This chain uses TRBV5-6 with TRBJ2-7; 11 positions agree with TRBD2. Germline values: CDR1 SGHDT, CDR2 YYEEEE. This CDR3 is built from 15 residues. V dropped 3 bases and J dropped 6; count of bases not matched to a gene: 8. The CDR3 sequence: CASSWASGRPREQYF. The CDR3 region has the DNA TGTGCCAGCAGCTGGGCTAGCGGGAGGCCCCGCGAGCAGTACTTC.

J is TRBJ1-2 and V is TRBV6-1; 8 bases align to TRBD1. This CDR3 spans 16 amino acids. Germline trimming cut 0 bases from V and 4 bases from J; bases unmatched to any gene: 7. Germline CDR1 reads MNHNS; CDR2 reads SASEGT. The CDR3 nucleotides are TGTGCCAGCAGTGAAGCCGGGACAGGAGGCCCCTATGGCTACACCTTC. This gives the protein CASSEAGTGGPYGYTF.

This sequence joins TRBV6-5 and TRBJ1-1, with 9 nucleotides matching TRBD1. CDR3 length: 13 residues. Per germline, CDR1 MNHEY and CDR2 SVGAGI. With 6 bases clipped from V and 4 bases from J, the junction kept 3 bases outside the gene matches. The CDR3 region is CASSRGQGTEAFF. The DNA for the CDR3 is TGTGCCAGCAGCCGGGGACAGGGCACTGAAGCTTTCTTT.

The V gene is TRBV7-3, the J gene TRBJ1-5, with D possibly TRBD1 on 6 matching bases. Trimming shortened V by 8 bases and J by 3 bases, and 14 bases separated the two germline ends. Germline V gives CDR1 SGHTA, CDR2 FQGTGA. This CDR3 contains 14 residues. CDR3: CASHPHRDNQPQHF. In DNA, the CDR3 is TGTGCCAGCCACCCCCACAGGGACAATCAGCCCCAGCATTTT.

This clone was picked up one time. The chain uses TRBV19 and TRBJ1-1; TRBD1 agrees at 7 bases. Germline lookup yields CDR1 LNHDA and CDR2 SQIVND (reference sequence). CDR3 size: 15 residues. The ends lost 3 bases at V and 1 base at J; junction bases unmatched: 5. For the CDR3, the DNA is TGTGCCAGTAGTATCCCCGGGACAGCGAACACTGAAGCTTTCTTT. Translating it yields CASSIPGTANTEAFF.

The rearrangement joins TRBV30 to TRBJ2-7; D gene uncertain. The CDR3 is made up of 10 amino acids. Trimming removed 0 bases at V and 6 bases at J, with 3 bases between. CDR1 and CDR2 from the germline V gene are GTSNPN and SVGIG (reference sequence). The CDR3 reads CAWSVSEQYF. CDR3 nucleotides: TGTGCCTGGAGTGTCTCCGAGCAGTACTTC.

Turning to this clone: This may be a read error: a much more frequent sequence differs by one nucleotide. The identical CDR3 is also encoded by other nucleotide sequences in the sample. In DNA, the CDR3 is TGTGCCTGGAGTGACGGCGGGTTACAAGAGACCCAATACTTC. Its protein product is CAWSDGGLQETQYF. The J gene is TRBJ2-5, the V gene TRBV30; possible D gene TRBD2, 5 bases. CDR1 is GTSNPN and CDR2 is SVGIG in the germline V gene (reference sequence). The CDR3 covers 14 residues.

The chain uses TRBV11-3 and TRBJ2-5; 10 bases agree with TRBD2. V gave up 5 bases and J gave up 5 bases; unmatched junction bases: 5. Germline assignment: CDR1 SGHNT and CDR2 YENEEA. The CDR3 is made up of 14 amino acids. CDR3 region: CASSPSSGSETQYF. DNA of the CDR3: TGTGCCAGCAGCCCCTCTAGCGGGAGCGAGACCCAGTACTTC.

The chain couples TRBV19 to TRBJ2-1, with TRBD2 as a possible D gene (5 bases). The V and J ends lost 6 bases and 0 bases respectively, with 12 bases between them. CDR1 is LNHDA and CDR2 is SQIVND in the germline V gene (reference sequence). The CDR3 runs 15 residues. The chain's CDR3 is CASSHERSSYNEQFF. For the CDR3, the DNA is TGTGCCAGTAGCCACGAGCGGAGCTCCTACAATGAGCAGTTCTTC.

The genes are TRBV9 and TRBJ2-7, with 7 nucleotides matching TRBD2. J was trimmed by 0 bases and V by 2 bases; bases with no gene match: 8. The CDR3 has 16 residues. Germline lookup yields CDR1 SGDLS and CDR2 YYNGEE. CDR3 region: CASSVGLADNSYEQYF. CDR3 nucleotides: TGTGCCAGCAGCGTTGGTCTAGCGGACAACTCCTACGAGCAGTACTTC.

V gene TRBV7-2 combines with J gene TRBJ2-1; TRBD2 matches at 9 bases. This CDR3 has 14 residues. Germline loops: CDR1 SGHTA, CDR2 FQGNSA. V was pared by 1 base and J by 10 bases, with 5 bases of the junction left unmatched. In nucleotides, the CDR3 is TGTGCCAGCAGCTTAGAAAAACTAGCGGGCGAGCAGTTCTTC. Amino acid sequence: CASSLEKLAGEQFF.

CDR3 bases: TGTGCCAGCAGTTGGACAGGGTTTAGCGGCTACACCTTC. Its translation: CASSWTGFSGYTF. The V call is TRBV12-3 or TRBV12-4, the J call TRBJ1-2, with 8 bases that match TRBD1. V was pared by 4 bases and J by 8 bases, with 6 bases of the junction left unmatched. This CDR3 is 13 amino acids long.

This chain connects TRBV11-2 to TRBJ2-1, with D hard to call. Germline lookup yields CDR1 SGHAT and CDR2 FQNNGV. V lost 5 bases to trimming and J lost 5 bases, with 19 bases between them. This CDR3 has 16 residues. The CDR3 protein is CASSPYVAGIHNEQFF. The CDR3 DNA sequence: TGTGCCAGCAGCCCTTACGTGGCAGGAATCCACAATGAGCAGTTCTTC.

The chain recombines TRBV18 with TRBJ1-4; TRBD1 might be the D (6 bases). The V end lost 6 bases, the J end lost 0 bases, and 17 bases lay between the germline ends. CDR1 and CDR2 from the germline V gene are KGHSH and LQKENI. The CDR3 sequence is 17 residues long. This chain's CDR3 is CASSDTGGQTTNEKLFF. The CDR3, as DNA: TGTGCCAGCTCGGATACCGGAGGACAGACAACTAATGAAAAACTGTTTTTT.

The gene calls are TRBV28 and TRBJ2-7; D gene ambiguous. Trimming took off 2 bases at V and 3 bases at J, with 11 bases between the two ends. Germline CDR1 MDHEN, CDR2 SYDVKM. The CDR3 is made up of 14 amino acids. Here the CDR3 reads CASSLPYLNYEQYF. CDR3 DNA: TGTGCCAGCAGTTTACCCTACTTAAACTACGAGCAGTACTTC.

The rearrangement links TRBV10-3 to TRBJ1-4; possibly TRBD1 for D (5 bases). Germline V lookup: CDR1 ENHRY, CDR2 SYGVKD. The CDR3 is 13 amino acids. V lost 6 bases, J lost 3 bases, and 8 bases lay in between. The CDR3 region has the DNA TGTGCCATCAGGCCGGGGGCTAATGAAAAACTGTTTTTT. Amino acid sequence: CAIRPGANEKLFF.

V usage is TRBV15 and J usage is TRBJ1-6; D remains ambiguous. This CDR3 is 17 amino acids long. The V gene's germline CDR1 is LNHNV and CDR2 YYDKDF (reference sequence). Trimming took off 1 base at V and 5 bases at J, with 15 bases between the two ends. CDR3: CATSRAGAGRNNSPLHF. In DNA form, the CDR3 reads TGTGCCACCAGCAGAGCCGGTGCCGGGAGGAATAATTCACCCCTCCACTTT. The full variable domain, completed using reference TRBV15 and TRBJ1-6, is DAMVIQNPRYQVTQFGKPVTLSCSQTLNHNVMYWYQQKSSQAPKLLFHYYDKDFNNEADTPDNFQSRRPNTSFCFLDIRSPGLGDTAMYLCATSRAGAGRNNSPLHFGNGTRLTVT.

A single count supports this clone. V and J are TRBV6-5 and TRBJ1-5, with D possibly matching TRBD1 (5 bases). This CDR3 spans 12 amino acids. From germline, CDR1 is MNHEY and CDR2 SVGAGI. V lost 8 bases to trimming and J lost 4 bases, with 9 bases between them. Here the CDR3 reads CASGARNQPQHF. As DNA, the CDR3 is TGTGCCAGCGGGGCGAGGAATCAGCCCCAGCATTTT.

The chain has TRBV6-5 and TRBJ1-1, with D unclear. The CDR3 is 12 residues long. From germline, CDR1 is MNHEY and CDR2 SVGAGI. Trimming pared 6 bases from V and 5 bases from J, leaving 10 bases between. The CDR3 reads CASRALRTEAFF. CDR3 bases: TGTGCCAGCAGGGCCTTGCGGACTGAAGCTTTCTTT.

This clone was seen once. CDR3 region: CASSLATSGRAYQETQYF. DNA for the CDR3: TGTGCCAGCAGCTTAGCGACTAGCGGGAGGGCGTACCAAGAGACCCAGTACTTC. V is TRBV7-9 and J is TRBJ2-5, with 14 bases aligning to TRBD2. Germline V gives CDR1 SEHNR, CDR2 FQNEAQ (reference sequence). This CDR3 comprises 18 residues. V shed 0 bases, J shed 0 bases, and the junction held 3 bases outside the gene matches.

The J gene is TRBJ2-1, the V gene TRBV6-1, with D unresolved. Germline CDR1 is MNHNS and CDR2 is SASEGT. With 1 base removed from V and 8 bases from J, the gap between germline ends came to 15 bases. This CDR3 spans 15 amino acids. CDR3 bases: TGTGCCAGCAGTGAAGTGGGCAACCGGTGGGATGAGCAGTTCTTC. As protein: CASSEVGNRWDEQFF.

The chain recombines TRBV29-1 with TRBJ1-2; D might be TRBD1 (6 bases). The CDR3 runs 13 residues. Germline V CDR1 and CDR2: SQVTM, ANQGSEA. The germline V and J ends were trimmed by 3 bases and 7 bases, with 15 bases remaining between them. Here the CDR3 reads CSVDMQGSGGYTF. Here the CDR3 DNA reads TGCAGCGTTGATATGCAGGGGTCCGGTGGCTACACCTTC.

The rearrangement uses TRBV13 and TRBJ2-2; 13 bases are a match to TRBD2. The V segment lost 5 bases and the J segment 6 bases; nucleotides outside the gene matches: 12. The germline V gene has CDR1 PRHDT and CDR2 FYEKMQ (reference sequence). CDR3 length equals 18 residues. The DNA of the CDR3 is TGTGCCAGCAGCACCCCGGGACTAGCGGGAACCAACGCCGGGGAGCTGTTTTTT. Protein sequence: CASSTPGLAGTNAGELFF.

This chain links TRBV10-2 with TRBJ1-1, with D perhaps matching TRBD1 (6 bases). V lost 7 bases and J 1 base, leaving 13 bases between the germline ends. Germline V lookup: CDR1 WSHSY, CDR2 SAAADI. This CDR3 region has 14 residues. CDR3 in DNA: TGCGCCAGCATACAGGGTAGTTGGAACACTGAAGCTTTCTTT. It translates to CASIQGSWNTEAFF.

The chain joins TRBV7-9 to TRBJ1-3; 7 bases map to TRBD1. Per germline, CDR1 SEHNR and CDR2 FQNEAQ (reference sequence). The junction had 9 bases not matched to a gene; V was cut back by 5 bases and J by 2 bases. This CDR3 has 16 amino acids. CDR3 loop: CASSHWDSYTGNTIYF. The CDR3 DNA is TGTGCCAGCAGCCACTGGGACAGCTATACTGGAAACACCATATATTTT.